The 14 T cell receptor delta chains given below trace back to one sample, sequenced in a study of γδ T cells in repeated Plasmodium falciparum infection. Bulk repertoires came from Vgamma9/Vdelta2+ or Vdelta2-negative gammadelta T cells flow-sorted from PBMC. TCRdb re-called clones from the multiplex PCR reads via CATT. The sample includes 75,000 to 95,000 delta-chain clones, approximately 0.92% of them seen just once. The sequenced sample was gamma-delta T cells from blood. The receptors here all came from a pool of human donors (malaria-infected and uninfected, not separated).

In its sample, this clone is medium-sized. Other DNA sequences of this sample code for an identical CDR3. This chain links TRDV2 with TRDJ1; 9 bases align to TRDD3. Germline CDR1 and CDR2: GEAIGNYY and EKD. Trimming at V came to 4 bases and at J to 0 bases, leaving 5 bases not matched to a gene. The CDR3 runs 15 residues. The CDR3 region is CACEALGEYTDKLIF. CDR3 nucleotide sequence: TGTGCCTGTGAGGCACTGGGGGAATACACCGATAAACTCATCTTT.

This clone turned up a few times. It differs at one base from a far larger clone, so likely a read error. The same CDR3 arises from other DNA sequences in this sample as well. V gene TRDV1 was called; the J gene was not; the table calls TRDD3, which could not be checked here. CDR3 length equals 18 residues. Germline V gene data show CDR1 as TSWWSYY and CDR2 as QGS. The CDR3 DNA sequence: TGTGCTCTTGGGGGATACGAAATGGGGGATAAAGGCACCGATAAGCTCATCTTT. Protein sequence: CALGGYEMGDKGTDKLIF.

Only a few counts were recorded for this clone. The protein held in TCRdb is that of a much larger clone and does not match this DNA's translation at residue 14, likely because of a read error; the protein shown is translated from the DNA. The J gene is TRDJ1, the V gene TRDV1; 7 bases are shared with TRDD3. The V and J ends lost 3 bases and 8 bases, in that order; junction bases with no gene match: 21. This CDR3 has 18 amino acids. From germline, CDR1 is TSWWSYY and CDR2 QGS. This CDR3 reads CALGDLNRGGSLDRKLIF. The CDR3 DNA reads TGTGCTCTTGGGGACCTAAACAGGGGGGGATCATTAGACAGAAAACTCATCTTT.

In regard to this clone: The amino acid sequence in TCRdb belongs to a much larger clone and departs from this DNA's translation at residue 7, likely a sequencing read error; the sequence shown is translated from the DNA. The gene calls are TRDV2 and TRDJ1; 7 bases are shared with TRDD3. The J gene comes from matching the DNA to germline here; TCRdb lacks it. Trimming at V came to 3 bases and at J to 1 base, leaving 7 bases not matched to a gene. CDR1 and CDR2 (germline): GEAIGNYY, EKD. The CDR3 spans 15 residues. CDR3 sequence reads: CACDLRAGGTDKLIF. CDR3 DNA: TGTGCCTGTGACCTTCGTGCTGGGGGCACCGATAAACTCATCTTT.

This clone was observed a few times. TCRdb's listed protein matches a much larger clone and diverges from this DNA's translation at residue 11, likely through a read error; the protein shown comes from the DNA. The J gene is TRDJ1, the V gene TRDV1; the D gene is possibly TRDD2 (8 bases). The J gene, not given by TCRdb, was assigned here from a germline match of the nucleotide sequence. Deletions cut 3 bases from V and 5 bases from J, with 49 bases between. There are 26 residues in the CDR3. Germline V gene sequence: CDR1 TSWWSYY, CDR2 QGS. The CDR3 here is CALGDSFFLRESVLGTPIRPIDKLIF. The CDR3, as DNA: TGTGCTCTTGGGGACTCTTTCTTCCTACGTGAAAGTGTACTGGGGACCCCCATTCGTCCGATTGATAAACTCATCTTT.

A remark on this clone: A far larger clone lies a single base away; this is likely a read error. This CDR3 is also generated by other DNA sequences in the sample. V usage is TRDV2 and J usage is TRDJ2; perhaps TRDD3 as D (5 bases). Assignment of the J gene here rests on matching the DNA to germline, because TCRdb gives none. The CDR3 is 15 amino acids. The germline V gene encodes CDR1 GEAIGNYY and CDR2 EKD. CDR3 loop: CACDTLRGDLAQLFF. For the CDR3, the DNA is TGTGCTTGTGACACCCTTAGGGGAGACCTGGCACAACTCTTCTTT.

This clone has at least ten counts. A far more abundant clone sits one base away, making this likely a read error. The same CDR3 is also encoded by other DNA sequences in this sample. The chain carries TRDV3 and TRDJ3; 7 positions agree with TRDD3. The V gene's germline CDR1 is TVYSNPD and CDR2 GDNSRS (reference sequence). Trimming removed 1 base from V and 0 bases from J; junction bases left unmatched: 33. CDR3 length equals 26 residues. This CDR3 is CAFNDLTLFETTDVGDSSWDTRQMFF. The DNA of the CDR3 is TGTGCCTTTAATGACCTAACCCTCTTCGAGACTACTGATGTGGGGGACAGCTCCTGGGACACCCGACAGATGTTTTTC.

Regarding this clone: TCRdb's protein, taken from a much larger clone, differs from this DNA's translation at residue 16, likely owing to a read error; the protein displayed comes from the DNA. The chain combines TRDV2 with TRDJ1; 8 bases agree with TRDD3. TCRdb carries no J gene annotation; the J gene was assigned here by matching the DNA with germline. V trimming: 0 bases; J trimming: 0 bases; junction bases outside the gene matches: 29. CDR1 is GEAIGNYY and CDR2 is EKD in the germline V gene. This CDR3 is 24 amino acids long. The CDR3 DNA reads TGTGCCTGTGACACCGTTCGTCCCTCCCCTAGCCCAAACTGGGGGGTGGGGTACACCGATAAACTCATCTTT. It is translated as CACDTVRPSPSPNWGVGYTDKLIF.

In this sample, this clone turned up many times. This chain links TRDV1 with TRDJ1; D is uncertain. CDR3 length: 20 residues. The germline V gene has CDR1 TSWWSYY and CDR2 QGS. Trimming took off 3 bases at V and 2 bases at J, with 28 bases between the two ends. CDR3 protein: CALGDLRDPYSKRETDKLIF. CDR3 DNA sequence: TGTGCTCTTGGGGATCTAAGGGACCCGTACTCAAAGCGGGAAACCGATAAACTCATCTTT.

This clone was counted between two and nine times. One base separates it from a far larger clone, so it is likely a read error. Other nucleotide sequences in the sample specify the same CDR3. The rearrangement joins TRDV1 to TRDJ1; D remains unclear. Germline matching of the DNA provided the J gene here, since TCRdb leaves it blank. V shed 1 base and J shed 8 bases, with 26 bases lying between them. CDR3 length: 18 residues. CDR1 is TSWWSYY, CDR2 QGS, per germline. As DNA, the CDR3 is TGTGCTCTTGGGGAACGGTTCTTAGCCCCTGGAATCCCAGCGAAACTCATCTTT. It specifies CALGERFLAPGIPAKLIF.

On this clone itself: The likely explanation is a read error, given a far larger clone one base away. V is TRDV1 and J is TRDJ1, with 11 bases identical to TRDD3. The J gene was not available in TCRdb and was assigned here by matching the DNA to germline segments. V was clipped by 3 bases and J by 0 bases; unmatched bases: 33. Per germline, CDR1 TSWWSYY and CDR2 QGS. The CDR3 covers 26 residues. As DNA, the CDR3 is TGTGCTCTTGGGGAGCTACGCAGTTATGGTGGGTTCCCCCACTGGGGGATATCGGAGTACACCGATAAACTCATCTTT. This sequence encodes CALGELRSYGGFPHWGISEYTDKLIF.

This clone was recorded at least ten times. The sample holds other DNA sequences that translate to the same CDR3. J is TRDJ1 and V is TRDV1, with a possible D match to TRDD2 (5 bases). Trimming removed 0 bases at V and 1 base at J, with 24 bases between. Germline V gene lookup returns CDR1 TSWWSYY and CDR2 QGS. This CDR3 has 20 residues. The CDR3 sequence: CALGELAPTTAVLPTDKLIF. CDR3 bases: TGTGCTCTTGGGGAACTTGCACCTACTACGGCTGTACTACCCACCGATAAACTCATCTTT.

This clone was detected only a few times. TCRdb shows a much larger clone's protein in place of this DNA's translation, and the two differ at residue 23, likely through a read error; the protein shown is translated from the DNA. This sequence joins TRDV1 and TRDJ1, with 12 nucleotides matching TRDD3. TCRdb does not report a J gene; here it was assigned by matching the DNA to germline references. Germline V gives CDR1 TSWWSYY, CDR2 QGS. This CDR3 has 27 amino acids. The CDR3 spells CALGESGPRSILDWGIPSERYTGKLIF. In DNA, the CDR3 is TGTGCTCTTGGGGAAAGTGGCCCGAGATCGATTCTTGACTGGGGGATACCATCAGAGCGGTACACCGGTAAACTCATCTTT.

This clone was seen a handful of times. It is likely a read error: a sequence one base away is far more abundant. Other DNA sequences from this sample encode an identical CDR3 as well. CDR3 coding DNA: TGTGCTCTTGGGGATGAGTCACTTACGGGGGATACGCGTAGCACCGATAAACTCATCTTC. It specifies CALGDESLTGDTRSTDKLIF. The J gene is uncalled and the V gene is TRDV1; the D segment call TRDD3 is taken from the table without a DNA check. The germline V gene encodes CDR1 TSWWSYY and CDR2 QGS. CDR3 length: 20 amino acids.